This entry concerns a single T cell receptor beta chain. The target antigen is unknown. This entry comes from a study of cytomegalovirus exposure and HLA in healthy donors. This CDR3 spans 13 amino acids. Trimming removed 6 bases at V and 3 bases at J, with 12 bases between. Germline V lookup: CDR1 MGHDK, CDR2 SYGVNS. The PCR was carried out with 60 Vbeta primers and 13 Jbeta primers. The table came from immunoSEQ multiplex PCR; TCRdb's copy has only in-frame clones and leaves some out. The sample holds more than 85,000 clones, 69% seen once. Study-wide points: With later analysis, a missense DCLRE1C variant became linked to TCR beta V- and J-gene trimming. Some V segments, including TRBV6-2 and TRBV6-3, were excluded as indistinguishable.

This sequence was found in a woman aged 70-85 years in good health and CMV-seropositive. This rearrangement joins TRBV25-1 to TRBJ2-7; possibly TRBD1 for D (6 bases). The sample comprised PBMCs. The CDR3 is CASRAQGSYEQYF. CDR3 bases: TGTGCCAGCAGAGCACAGGGTAGCTACGAGCAGTACTTC.